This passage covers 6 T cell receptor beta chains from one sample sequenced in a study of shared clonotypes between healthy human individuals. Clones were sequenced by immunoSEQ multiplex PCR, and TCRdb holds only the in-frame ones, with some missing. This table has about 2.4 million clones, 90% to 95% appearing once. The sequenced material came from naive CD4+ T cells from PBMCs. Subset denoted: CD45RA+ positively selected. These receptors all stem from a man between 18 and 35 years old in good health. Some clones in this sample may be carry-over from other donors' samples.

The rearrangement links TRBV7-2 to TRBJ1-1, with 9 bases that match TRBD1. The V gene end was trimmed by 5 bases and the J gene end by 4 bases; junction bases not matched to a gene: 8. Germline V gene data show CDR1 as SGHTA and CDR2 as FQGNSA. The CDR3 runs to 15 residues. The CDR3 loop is CASSLRQGGTTEAFF. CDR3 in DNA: TGTGCCAGCAGCCTCCGACAGGGGGGGACCACTGAAGCTTTCTTT.

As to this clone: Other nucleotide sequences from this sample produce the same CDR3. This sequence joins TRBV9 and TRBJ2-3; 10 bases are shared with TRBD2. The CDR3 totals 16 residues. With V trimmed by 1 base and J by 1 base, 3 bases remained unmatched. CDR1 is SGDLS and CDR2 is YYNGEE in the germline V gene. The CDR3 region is CASSVLGLAGTDTQYF. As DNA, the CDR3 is TGTGCCAGCAGCGTACTCGGACTAGCGGGCACAGATACGCAGTATTTT.

CDR3 DNA sequence: TGCGCCAGCAGCTTGTCTAGCGGGAGGGCCGGTGAGCAGTTCTTC. Amino acids: CASSLSSGRAGEQFF. V and J are TRBV5-1 and TRBJ2-1, with 12 bases that match TRBD2. V gave up 1 base and J gave up 9 bases; unmatched junction bases: 5. Germline CDR1 and CDR2: SGHRS and YFSETQ. This CDR3 has 15 amino acids.

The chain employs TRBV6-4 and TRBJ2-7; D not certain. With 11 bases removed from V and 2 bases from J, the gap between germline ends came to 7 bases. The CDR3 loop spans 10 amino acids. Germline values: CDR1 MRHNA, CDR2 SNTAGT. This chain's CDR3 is CAQATYEQYF. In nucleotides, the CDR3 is TGTGCCCAAGCCACCTACGAGCAGTACTTC.

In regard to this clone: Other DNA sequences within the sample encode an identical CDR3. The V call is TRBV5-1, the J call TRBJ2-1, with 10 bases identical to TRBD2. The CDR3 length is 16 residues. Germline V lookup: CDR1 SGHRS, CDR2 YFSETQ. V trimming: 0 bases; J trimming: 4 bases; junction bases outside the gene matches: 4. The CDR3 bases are TGCGCCAGCAGCTTGGCAGCGGGAGGGTCGTACAATGAGCAGTTCTTC. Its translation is CASSLAAGGSYNEQFF.

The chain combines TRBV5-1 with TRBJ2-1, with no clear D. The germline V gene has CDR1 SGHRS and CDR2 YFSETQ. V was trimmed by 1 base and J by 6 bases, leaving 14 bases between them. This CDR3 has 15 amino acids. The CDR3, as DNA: TGCGCCAGCAGCTTGTCTGTGGGCCGGACCAATGAGCAGTTCTTC. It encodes CASSLSVGRTNEQFF.